The next 27 T cell receptor beta chains were all read from a single sample in a study of cytomegalovirus exposure and HLA in healthy donors. Primers for the PCR totalled 60 Vbeta and 13 Jbeta. Only in-frame clones appear in the TCRdb table, and some are missing; sequencing was by immunoSEQ multiplex PCR. Of 150,000 to 170,000 clones listed, roughly 80% are singletons. Sequencing was carried out using PBMCs. These TCRs come from a middle-aged woman in good health and CMV-seronegative.

As for this clone: At one of its ends the junction is not consistent with the germline gene, which may arise from a read error. This chain links TRBV6-5 with TRBJ2-7; TRBD2 matches 10 bases. The CDR3 contains 16 residues. Germline CDR1 is MNHEY and CDR2 is SVGAGI. In DNA form, the CDR3 reads TGTGCCGGCAGTTTCGTCACGGCTAGCGGGAGAGACGAGCAGTACTTC. This codes for CAGSFVTASGRDEQYF.

As concerns this clone: An end of the junction differs from the germline gene, which may be a read error. The CDR3 protein is CASSVTGVRYF. The CDR3 nucleotides are TGTGCCAGCAGCGTAACCGGGGTACGATACTTC. This chain joins TRBV9 and TRBJ1-2; D is unclear. The length of the CDR3 is 11 residues. The germline V gene has CDR1 SGDLS and CDR2 YYNGEE.

In its sample, this clone was seen once. The chain combines TRBV19 with TRBJ1-5; TRBD1 might be the D (5 bases). V lost 3 bases and J lost 3, with 12 bases in between. Germline loops: CDR1 LNHDA, CDR2 SQIVND (reference sequence). The CDR3 loop spans 15 amino acids. The CDR3 region is CASSISGVNNQPQHF. CDR3 nucleotides: TGTGCCAGTAGTATTTCGGGGGTTAACAATCAGCCCCAGCATTTT.

The genes are TRBV5-1 and TRBJ1-1; tentative D call: TRBD1 (5 bases). Trimming removed 0 bases at V and 0 bases at J, with 9 bases between. Germline assignment: CDR1 SGHRS and CDR2 YFSETQ. The CDR3 sequence is 15 residues long. The CDR3 reads CASSLGWGVNTEAFF. The CDR3 nucleotides are TGCGCCAGCAGCTTGGGGTGGGGGGTGAACACTGAAGCTTTCTTT.

V and J are TRBV19 and TRBJ1-1; no clear D gene. Germline V gives CDR1 LNHDA, CDR2 SQIVND (reference sequence). V lost 1 base and J lost 1, with 13 bases in between. The CDR3 covers 16 residues. The CDR3 DNA follows: TGTGCCAGTAGTATAGGAATTGGCAATTCGAACACTGAAGCTTTCTTT. Encoded protein: CASSIGIGNSNTEAFF.

The rearrangement links TRBV5-1 to TRBJ2-2, with no clear D. CDR3 length: 16 amino acids. The ends were cut back, 1 base at V and 0 bases at J, with 10 bases in the middle. Germline V gives CDR1 SGHRS, CDR2 YFSETQ. The CDR3 sequence is CASSLSAGPNTGELFF. The CDR3 DNA is TGCGCCAGCAGCTTGTCAGCAGGTCCGAACACCGGGGAGCTGTTTTTT.

V usage is TRBV7-8 and J usage is TRBJ1-1; tentative D call: TRBD1 (6 bases). The V gene's germline CDR1 is SGHVS and CDR2 FQNEAQ. The CDR3 is 14 amino acids. The germline V and J ends were trimmed by 1 base and 7 bases, with 13 bases remaining between them. Here the CDR3 reads CASSLEGGASEAFF. The DNA of the CDR3 is TGTGCCAGCAGCTTAGAGGGGGGGGCGAGTGAAGCTTTCTTT.

The V call is TRBV6-4, the J call TRBJ2-1; D is unresolved. Germline CDR1 MRHNA, CDR2 SNTAGT. V was pared by 4 bases and J by 9 bases, with 16 bases between. The CDR3 contains 14 residues. CDR3 coding DNA: TGTGCCAGCAGTGTCATTAGCACTTCCAGTGAGCAGTTCTTC. Protein product: CASSVISTSSEQFF.

The V and J genes are TRBV28 and TRBJ1-2; the match to TRBD1 covers 9 bases. V lost 4 bases to trimming and J lost 4 bases; unmatched junction nucleotides: 4. Germline V gene data show CDR1 as MDHEN and CDR2 as SYDVKM. This CDR3 is built from 14 residues. Here the CDR3 reads CASSSRDRAYGYTF. The CDR3, as DNA: TGTGCCAGCAGTTCTAGGGACAGGGCCTATGGCTACACCTTC.

The table lists this clone with a few counts. The chain uses TRBV6-5 and TRBJ1-5; D unresolved. Germline V gives CDR1 MNHEY, CDR2 SVGAGI. The V end lost 8 bases, the J end lost 6 bases, and 14 bases lay between the germline ends. The CDR3 contains 13 residues. In DNA form, the CDR3 reads TGTGCCAGCGCGACCAGGTTCGCTCAGCCCCAGCATTTT. It is translated as CASATRFAQPQHF.

A few counts support this clone. This rearrangement joins TRBV11-2 to TRBJ1-2; tentatively, D is TRBD1 (6 bases). Trimming cost V 5 bases and J 3 bases, with 10 bases left between them. The CDR3 consists of 13 residues. Germline V gene sequence: CDR1 SGHAT, CDR2 FQNNGV. CDR3 loop: CASSQQGHYGYTF. The CDR3 nucleotides read TGTGCCAGCAGCCAACAGGGCCACTATGGCTACACCTTC.

The CDR3 sequence: CASSRTSGGGSSYNEQFF. The CDR3 DNA sequence: TGTGCCAGCAGTAGGACTAGCGGGGGGGGTAGCTCCTACAATGAGCAGTTCTTC. The chain is built from TRBV25-1 and TRBJ2-1; 15 nucleotides line up with TRBD2. Germline-derived CDR1 and CDR2 are MGHDK and SYGVNS. This CDR3 is 18 amino acids long. With 5 bases clipped from V and 0 bases from J, the junction kept 5 bases outside the gene matches.

This clone has a handful of counts. Here the CDR3 DNA reads TGTGCCAGCCAACCCTGGGGTAGCGGACCTTCTAGCACAGATACGCAGTATTTT. Protein sequence: CASQPWGSGPSSTDTQYF. The chain links TRBV25-1 to TRBJ2-3, with D possibly matching TRBD2 (6 bases). The CDR3 runs to 18 residues. CDR1 and CDR2 from the germline V gene are MGHDK and SYGVNS. The V end was cut by 8 bases, the J end by 0 bases, with 24 bases between.

This sequence joins TRBV18 and TRBJ2-7; 7 bases fit TRBD2. Germline lookup yields CDR1 KGHSH and CDR2 LQKENI. V was pared by 3 bases and J by 3 bases, with 8 bases of the junction left unmatched. The CDR3 loop spans 15 amino acids. CDR3 coding DNA: TGTGCCAGCTCACCGTCTGCAGGGACTATCTACGAGCAGTACTTC. This translates into CASSPSAGTIYEQYF.

This chain joins TRBV11-3 and TRBJ2-5, with 9 bases aligning to TRBD1. The J segment lost 4 bases and the V segment lost 5 bases, leaving 8 bases of the junction unmatched. This CDR3 has 15 residues. CDR1 SGHNT and CDR2 YENEEA come from the germline V gene. In DNA form, the CDR3 reads TGTGCCAGCAGCCAGGGACAGGGAAGGGGAGAGACCCAGTACTTC. The encoded protein is CASSQGQGRGETQYF.

CDR3 in DNA: TGTGCCAGCAGTCCTATGAGGGGGGGAGATGGCTACACCTTC. It yields the protein CASSPMRGGDGYTF. V usage is TRBV2 and J usage is TRBJ1-2; possible D gene TRBD1, 6 bases. Trimming removed 5 bases from V and 6 bases from J, with 16 bases in between. Germline V lookup: CDR1 SNHLY, CDR2 FYNNEI. This CDR3 region has 14 residues. Filled out from reference TRBV2 and TRBJ1-2, the complete variable domain reads EPEVTQTPSHQVTQMGQEVILRCVPISNHLYFYWYRQILGQKVEFLVSFYNNEISEKSEIFDDQFSVERPDGSNFTLKIRSTKLEDSAMYFCASSPMRGGDGYTFGSGTRLTVV.

The CDR3 region has the DNA TGTGCCAGCAGTTTGGGGGGACTAGCGGGGAAAGAGCAGTACTTC. This encodes CASSLGGLAGKEQYF. The chain combines TRBV28 with TRBJ2-7; 13 positions match TRBD2. Germline CDR1 and CDR2: MDHEN and SYDVKM. V was pared by 3 bases and J by 7 bases, with 6 bases of the junction left unmatched. This CDR3 is 15 amino acids long.

This clone has a handful of counts. This chain joins TRBV6-1 and TRBJ2-7; the D is unclear. The germline V gene has CDR1 MNHNS and CDR2 SASEGT. The germline V and J ends were trimmed by 4 bases and 0 bases, with 13 bases remaining between them. The length of the CDR3 is 15 residues. CDR3 sequence (DNA): TGTGCCAGCAGTGCCTTGACTCTTACCTCCTACGAGCAGTACTTC. Protein product: CASSALTLTSYEQYF.

Only one count was recorded for this clone. The V call is TRBV5-4, the J call TRBJ2-6, with D possibly being TRBD1 (5 bases). V lost 3 bases and J lost 0, with 7 bases in between. The V gene's germline CDR1 is SGHNT and CDR2 YYREEE (reference sequence). The CDR3 contains 15 residues. This CDR3 reads CASSSQVSGANVLTF. As DNA, the CDR3 is TGTGCCAGCAGCTCACAGGTCTCTGGGGCCAACGTCCTGACTTTC.

V and J are TRBV11-2 and TRBJ2-1, with D possibly being TRBD2 (7 bases). CDR1 SGHAT and CDR2 FQNNGV come from the germline V gene. The CDR3 contains 18 residues. Trimming removed 2 bases from V and 5 bases from J, with 22 bases in between. DNA for the CDR3: TGTGCCAGCAGCTTATGGCCAGCGAAGGGGGGGGCCCACAATGAGCAGTTCTTC. This codes for CASSLWPAKGGAHNEQFF.

This clone was seen only a few times. The chain couples TRBV30 to TRBJ2-1; 8 positions match TRBD2. The CDR3 has 14 residues. V was clipped by 2 bases and J by 3 bases; unmatched bases: 3. Germline V gives CDR1 GTSNPN, CDR2 SVGIG (reference sequence). CDR3: CAWSLTSGYNEQFF. The CDR3 DNA follows: TGTGCCTGGAGTTTAACTAGCGGCTACAATGAGCAGTTCTTC.

The chain combines TRBV10-3 with TRBJ1-2; D uncertain. V gave up 6 bases and J gave up 0 bases, with 8 bases separating them. The CDR3 is made up of 13 amino acids. Germline-derived CDR1 and CDR2 are ENHRY and SYGVKD. The CDR3 loop is CAIRVEANYGYTF. CDR3 DNA sequence: TGTGCCATCAGAGTGGAGGCTAACTATGGCTACACCTTC.

The count of this clone is one. The gene calls are TRBV6-5 and TRBJ1-2; D not resolved. Trimming removed 5 bases from V and 4 bases from J, with 8 bases in between. The CDR3 runs 12 residues. The germline CDR1 and CDR2 sequences are MNHEY and SVGAGI. This CDR3 is CASSTVAYGYTF. The CDR3 region has the DNA TGTGCCAGCAGTACCGTAGCCTATGGCTACACCTTC.

The CDR3 here is CASSLEQPKDGYTF. The CDR3, as DNA: TGCGCCAGCAGCTTGGAACAGCCTAAGGATGGCTACACCTTC. The chain recombines TRBV5-1 with TRBJ1-2; no firm D call. Trimming shortened V by 0 bases and J by 6 bases, and 12 bases separated the two germline ends. Germline assignment: CDR1 SGHRS and CDR2 YFSETQ. This CDR3 contains 14 residues.

V and J are TRBV10-1 and TRBJ2-1; D may be TRBD1 (8 bases). Germline V lookup: CDR1 WNHNN, CDR2 SYGVQD (reference sequence). CDR3 length: 14 residues. Trimming took 3 bases from V and 5 from J, leaving 11 bases between them. In DNA, the CDR3 is TGCGCCAGCAGTGAAACAGGGGGGGACAATGAGCAGTTCTTC. Protein product: CASSETGGDNEQFF.

The rearrangement uses TRBV7-8 and TRBJ1-1; D ambiguous. Germline V lookup: CDR1 SGHVS, CDR2 FQNEAQ. With 1 base removed from V and 5 bases from J, the gap between germline ends came to 11 bases. This CDR3 is built from 14 residues. CDR3 nucleotide sequence: TGTGCCAGCAGCTTAGAGGAGGGCTGGACTGAAGCTTTCTTT. Amino acid sequence: CASSLEEGWTEAFF.

The sample holds one count of this clone. The V call is TRBV4-1, the J call TRBJ1-2; TRBD1 matches at 10 bases. CDR3 length equals 16 residues. CDR1 is MGHRA and CDR2 is YSYEKL in the germline V gene. J lost 5 bases, V lost 3 bases, and 9 bases had no gene match. DNA of the CDR3: TGCGCCAGCAGCCAGGATCTGACAGGGGGCCGATATGGCTACACCTTC. Translating it yields CASSQDLTGGRYGYTF.